This entry lists 30 T cell receptor beta chains sequenced from one sample in a study of T cells in women clearing cervical HPV infection. The repertoire was sequenced with immunoSEQ multiplex PCR; TCRdb's copy has only in-frame clones and lacks some. The sample has some 33,000 clones; the top ten hold 7.8%. The sample taken for sequencing was blood buffy coat. These receptor sequences come from a woman aged 18 to 75 with a cervical HPV16 infection that either progressed to CIN3+ or cleared (not recorded which).

A remark on this clone: The read ends 3 residues early relative to the CDR3; the germline J gene fills the gap. This chain links TRBV12-3 or TRBV12-4 with TRBJ2-3; 10 bases are shared with TRBD2. The J segment lost 5 bases and the V segment lost 1 base, leaving 0 bases of the junction unmatched. The CDR3 extends over 14 amino acids. CDR3 region: CASSLGTSGDTQYF. CDR3 DNA, as far as it was read: TGTGCCAGCAGTTTAGGGACTAGCGGAGATACG.

Concerning this clone itself: The CDR3 is cut off 3 residues early in the read; its end comes from the germline J gene. The rearrangement joins TRBV2 to TRBJ2-7; TRBD1 aligns across 8 bases. This CDR3 comprises 14 residues. The germline gives CDR1 SNHLY, CDR2 FYNNEI. V gave up 6 bases and J gave up 0 bases; unmatched junction bases: 4. CDR3 DNA (partial): TGTGCCAGCAGAGAGACAGGGGACTCCTACGAG. It translates to CASRETGDSYE. The full CDR3 protein is CASRETGDSYEQYF.

The sequenced CDR3 bases are TGCGCCAGCAGCTCCTCGGGTAGCGGGGTGGGGGATGAG. Translation: CASSSSGSGVGDE. The CDR3 reads in full as CASSSSGSGVGDEQFF. The V gene is TRBV5-1, the J gene TRBJ2-1; 8 nucleotides line up with TRBD2. The CDR3 end lies 3 residues beyond the end of the read and is filled in from the germline J gene. The ends lost 3 bases at V and 8 bases at J; junction bases unmatched: 13. Germline assignment: CDR1 SGHRS and CDR2 YFSETQ. The CDR3 is 16 amino acids.

For this clone: The observed sequence ends 3 residues before the CDR3 terminus, with the missing tail filled in from the germline J gene. This chain uses TRBV30 with TRBJ2-1; 7 bases match TRBD1. The CDR3 runs to 12 residues. Trimming took 0 bases from V and 7 from J; bases not matched to a gene: 0. Germline assignment: CDR1 GTSNPN and CDR2 SVGIG (reference sequence). CDR3 DNA (partial): TGTGCCTGGAGTGTACAGGGGAATGAG. Its protein is CAWSVQGNE. The entire CDR3 sequence reads CAWSVQGNEQFF.

On this clone itself: With the read ending 3 residues before the CDR3 end, the germline J gene is used to fill in that end. The rearrangement uses TRBV19 and TRBJ1-1; 8 nucleotides match TRBD1. Germline assignment: CDR1 LNHDA and CDR2 SQIVND (reference sequence). This CDR3 contains 13 residues. Unmatched junction bases numbered 3, after V lost 3 bases and J lost 6 bases. CDR3 DNA, as far as it was read: TGTGCCAGTAGTATTAGGGACAGGCCTGAA. Translating gives CASSIRDRPE. The full CDR3 reads CASSIRDRPEAFF.

For this clone: The read is 3 residues too short to cover the CDR3 end, so that end is filled in from the germline J gene. The V call is TRBV7-3, the J call TRBJ1-1; 8 bases fit TRBD1. This CDR3 spans 14 amino acids. After removal of 5 bases from V and 1 base from J, the junction contained 3 bases not matched to a gene. CDR1 is SGHTA and CDR2 is FQGTGA in the germline V gene. The covered CDR3 bases are TGTGCCAGCAGCGCTCAGGGGGCGAACACTGAA. This translates into CASSAQGANTE. The full CDR3 sequence reads CASSAQGANTEAFF.

The part of the CDR3 DNA that was read is TGTGCCAGCAGCCCTAAATCTTTCTACGAC. Translation gives CASSPKSFYD. The full CDR3 reads CASSPKSFYDYTF. This chain joins TRBV7-9 and TRBJ1-2; D is unresolved. The read ends 3 residues shy of where the CDR3 ends; the end is completed using the germline J gene. Germline V lookup: CDR1 SEHNR, CDR2 FQNEAQ (reference sequence). There are 13 residues in the CDR3. Full variable domain (rest looked up from reference TRBV7-9 and TRBJ1-2): DTGVSQNPRHKITKRGQNVTFRCDPISEHNRLYWYRQTLGQGPEFLTYFQNEAQLEKSRLLSDRFSAERPKGSFSTLEIQRTEQGDSAMYLCASSPKSFYDYTFGSGTRLTVV.

With respect to this clone: The CDR3 end lies 3 residues beyond the end of the read and is filled in from the germline J gene. The chain employs TRBV10-1 and TRBJ2-3; TRBD2 agrees at 9 bases. The CDR3 extends over 16 amino acids. V was clipped by 4 bases and J by 4 bases; unmatched bases: 9. From germline, CDR1 is WNHNN and CDR2 SYGVQD (reference sequence). Partial CDR3 DNA: TGCGCCAGCAGTGGTCCGGGACTAGCTTTTGCAGATACG. Protein sequence: CASSGPGLAFADT. The whole CDR3 reads CASSGPGLAFADTQYF.

For this clone: The CDR3 end is not reached by the read, which stops 3 residues before it; the germline J gene fills it in. The chain joins TRBV30 to TRBJ1-6; TRBD1 agrees at 7 bases. This CDR3 is built from 16 residues. V shed 1 base, J shed 6 bases, and the junction held 9 bases outside the gene matches. Germline CDR1 is GTSNPN and CDR2 is SVGIG (reference sequence). The CDR3 sequence: CAWSDPQAGGNSPLHF. CDR3 bases read: TGTGCCTGGAGTGATCCCCAGGCAGGGGGTAATTCACCC.

Concerning this clone: One junction end disagrees with the germline gene, perhaps due to a read error. Read data end 3 residues before the CDR3 end; the end is taken from the germline J gene. The chain employs TRBV16 and TRBJ2-3; 8 nucleotides agree with TRBD2. The CDR3 runs 13 residues. Germline lookup yields CDR1 KGHSY and CDR2 FQNENV. CDR3 residues: CAISQFERETQYF. The sequenced part of the CDR3 DNA is TGTGCCATCAGCCAATTCGAGCGGGAGACG.

About this clone itself: The missing CDR3 end, 3 residues past where the read stops, is filled in from the germline J gene. V usage is TRBV20-1 and J usage is TRBJ2-3, with 7 positions matching TRBD2. The CDR3 covers 14 residues. Germline lookup yields CDR1 DFQATT and CDR2 SNEGSKA (reference sequence). Germline trimming cut 4 bases from V and 6 bases from J; bases unmatched to any gene: 10. The sequenced part of the CDR3 DNA is TGCAGTGCTATTACGGGGGGAGCCGGTGATACG. This sequence encodes CSAITGGAGDT. The CDR3 reads in full as CSAITGGAGDTQYF.

The sequenced CDR3 bases are TGTGCCAGTAGTACTCCCGGGACTAGCGGGGGGCTAGATACG. Its translation: CASSTPGTSGGLDT. The CDR3 as a whole reads CASSTPGTSGGLDTQYF. V and J are TRBV19 and TRBJ2-3; 15 nucleotides match TRBD2. The read stops 3 residues short of the end of the CDR3; the missing end is completed from the germline J gene. Germline CDR1 and CDR2: LNHDA and SQIVND (reference sequence). The CDR3 is 17 amino acids. The trim removed 4 bases at V and 5 bases at J, leaving 7 bases unmatched.

A remark on this clone: The read is 3 residues too short to cover the CDR3 end, so that end is filled in from the germline J gene. This chain links TRBV19 with TRBJ2-3; tentative D call: TRBD2 (7 bases). Trimming left V 10 bases short and J 3 bases short, with 20 bases between. The CDR3 has 15 residues. Germline CDR1 reads LNHDA; CDR2 reads SQIVND (reference sequence). Incomplete CDR3 DNA: TGTGCCACCCAGGGGACGTTCGGGAGGACAGATACG. It codes for CATQGTFGRTDT. The full CDR3 protein is CATQGTFGRTDTQYF.

As to this clone: The read halts 3 residues ahead of the CDR3 end, with the missing end drawn from the germline J gene. V usage is TRBV7-6 and J usage is TRBJ1-1, with D possibly TRBD1 on 5 matching bases. Germline CDR1 reads SGHVS; CDR2 reads FNYEAQ. The V and J ends lost 2 bases and 1 base respectively, with 8 bases between them. The CDR3 is made up of 14 amino acids. The CDR3 DNA, read in part, is TGTGCCAGCAGCTTAACCCAGGGGAACACTGAA. Translating it yields CASSLTQGNTE. The full CDR3 sequence reads CASSLTQGNTEAFF.

In the case of this clone: The read terminates 3 residues ahead of where the CDR3 ends, so the germline J gene completes it. The rearrangement joins TRBV7-6 to TRBJ2-1; D possibly corresponds to TRBD2 (7 bases). This CDR3 has 16 amino acids. Trimming removed 1 base at V and 3 bases at J, with 13 bases between. The germline gives CDR1 SGHVS, CDR2 FNYEAQ. CDR3 amino acids: CASSLVGGDYYNEQFF. The sequenced part of the CDR3 DNA is TGTGCCAGCAGCTTAGTAGGGGGGGACTACTACAATGAG.

About this clone: The sequence runs out 3 residues before the end of the CDR3; the remainder is reconstructed from the germline J gene. The rearrangement uses TRBV28 and TRBJ2-7, with TRBD1 as a possible D gene (5 bases). The V end was cut by 3 bases, the J end by 3 bases, with 6 bases between. This CDR3 is 12 amino acids long. The germline V gene has CDR1 MDHEN and CDR2 SYDVKM. CDR3 sequence: CASSLGRYEQYF. The sequenced CDR3 bases are TGTGCCAGCAGTTTGGGGCGCTACGAG.

A remark on this clone: The CDR3 end is not reached by the read, which stops 3 residues before it; the germline J gene fills it in. This rearrangement joins TRBV20-1 to TRBJ2-1, with TRBD2 identical over 8 bases. The CDR3 is made up of 15 amino acids. Germline CDR1 DFQATT, CDR2 SNEGSKA (reference sequence). The V and J ends lost 3 bases and 4 bases, in that order; junction bases with no gene match: 8. Partial CDR3 DNA: TGCAGTGCTAGTAAAGCGGGAGTCTGGTACAATGAG. It translates to CSASKAGVWYNE. The CDR3 as a whole reads CSASKAGVWYNEQFF.

Note on this clone: The CDR3 is cut off 3 residues early in the read; its end comes from the germline J gene. The chain joins TRBV7-9 to TRBJ2-1; weak D call: TRBD2 (5 bases). V was shortened by 1 base and J by 4 bases, with 8 bases between the two germline ends. Germline assignment: CDR1 SEHNR and CDR2 FQNEAQ (reference sequence). The CDR3 sequence is 14 residues long. The CDR3 spells CASSLDRGYNEQFF. The covered CDR3 bases are TGTGCCAGCAGCTTAGATCGGGGTTACAATGAG.

Points on this clone: With the read ending 3 residues before the CDR3 end, the germline J gene is used to fill in that end. The V call is TRBV7-8, the J call TRBJ1-2, with D maybe TRBD1 (6 bases). The ends were cut back, 5 bases at V and 7 bases at J, with 17 bases in the middle. CDR1 and CDR2 from the germline V gene are SGHVS and FQNEAQ. This CDR3 is built from 14 residues. The CDR3 reads CASSLYYSGAGYTF. Incomplete CDR3 DNA: TGTGCCAGCAGCCTGTACTATTCAGGGGCTGGC.

On this clone itself: The read ends 3 residues early relative to the CDR3; the germline J gene fills the gap. V is TRBV12-3 or TRBV12-4 and J is TRBJ2-3, with D perhaps TRBD1 or TRBD2 (5 bases each). Deletions cut 1 base from V and 1 base from J, with 6 bases between. There are 14 residues in the CDR3. CDR3 DNA, as far as it was read: TGTGCCAGCAGTTTAGGAGGGGGCACAGATACG. Encoded protein: CASSLGGGTDT. The entire CDR3 sequence reads CASSLGGGTDTQYF.

Note on this clone: Read sequence stops 3 residues before the CDR3 end, and the germline J gene provides the missing end. Additional DNA sequences in this sample encode the identical CDR3. The rearrangement uses TRBV6-4 and TRBJ2-7; 8 positions match TRBD1. The CDR3 loop spans 13 amino acids. V was clipped by 6 bases and J by 3 bases; unmatched bases: 4. Looked up from germline, CDR1 is MRHNA and CDR2 is SNTAGT. CDR3 region: CASSATGGYEQYF. The CDR3 DNA, read in part, is TGTGCCAGCAGCGCAACAGGGGGCTACGAG.

Details on this clone: The CDR3 end lies 3 residues beyond the end of the read and is filled in from the germline J gene. V and J are TRBV20-1 and TRBJ2-1; the match to TRBD2 covers 8 bases. The germline gives CDR1 DFQATT, CDR2 SNEGSKA (reference sequence). With V trimmed by 4 bases and J by 7 bases, 6 bases remained unmatched. This CDR3 contains 13 residues. The covered CDR3 bases are TGCAGTGCTACCGGGGGGGCCGCGAATGAG. It encodes CSATGGAANE. The whole CDR3 protein is CSATGGAANEQFF.

This CDR3 reads CASSLAVSTDTQYF. CDR3 DNA, as far as it was read: TGCGCCAGCAGCTTGGCGGTCAGCACAGATACG. The genes are TRBV5-1 and TRBJ2-3; no reliable D call. The read terminates 3 residues before the CDR3 end, so the remaining end is supplied by the germline J gene. V was cut by 0 bases and J by 0 bases, with 5 bases left in between. The CDR3 is made up of 14 amino acids. Germline CDR1 is SGHRS and CDR2 is YFSETQ.

Concerning this clone: The read terminates 3 residues ahead of where the CDR3 ends, so the germline J gene completes it. This chain joins TRBV7-9 and TRBJ1-1; TRBD1 matches at 7 bases. After removal of 5 bases from V and 4 bases from J, the junction contained 4 bases not matched to a gene. The CDR3 length is 13 residues. CDR1 is SEHNR, CDR2 FQNEAQ, per germline (reference sequence). CDR3 in amino acids: CASSAGTATEAFF. The part of the CDR3 DNA that was read is TGTGCCAGCAGCGCTGGGACAGCCACTGAA.

The CDR3 here is CSASVGTSSTDTQYF. Incomplete CDR3 DNA: TGCAGTGCTTCCGTAGGGACTAGTAGCACAGATACG. The chain joins TRBV20-1 to TRBJ2-3, with 8 bases aligning to TRBD2. Read sequence stops 3 residues before the CDR3 end, and the germline J gene provides the missing end. CDR3 size: 15 residues. Per germline, CDR1 DFQATT and CDR2 SNEGSKA (reference sequence). V shed 5 bases and J 0 bases; nucleotides not matched to a gene: 7.

About this clone: The CDR3 end falls 3 residues outside the read, so it is completed with the germline J gene. The chain employs TRBV19 and TRBJ2-3, with 8 bases matching TRBD2. CDR1 and CDR2 (germline): LNHDA, SQIVND (reference sequence). This CDR3 spans 15 amino acids. V dropped 3 bases and J dropped 2; count of bases not matched to a gene: 4. CDR3 in amino acids: CASSMAAGDTDTQYF. The CDR3 DNA, read in part, is TGTGCCAGTAGTATGGCAGCGGGGGACACAGATACG.

As concerns this clone: The CDR3 end falls 3 residues outside the read, so it is completed with the germline J gene. The gene calls are TRBV30 and TRBJ2-3, with TRBD2 identical over 9 bases. The CDR3 loop spans 16 amino acids. With 0 bases clipped from V and 4 bases from J, the junction kept 8 bases outside the gene matches. From germline, CDR1 is GTSNPN and CDR2 SVGIG (reference sequence). The chain's CDR3 is CAWSVLAGGRSDTQYF. The CDR3 bases that were read are TGTGCCTGGAGTGTACTGGCGGGGGGGCGATCAGATACG.

As concerns this clone: The read comes to an end 3 residues before the CDR3 does, leaving the germline J gene to fill in the end. This sequence joins TRBV6-2 or TRBV6-3 and TRBJ2-1, with D hard to call. The germline CDR1 and CDR2 sequences are MNHEY and SVGEGT. V lost 4 bases and J lost 6, with 10 bases in between. The CDR3 is made up of 13 amino acids. The sequenced part of the CDR3 DNA is TGTGCCAGCAGTTCAGCTAGGAGCAATGAG. As protein: CASSSARSNE. The full CDR3 is CASSSARSNEQFF.

Comments on this clone: The read finishes 3 residues shy of the CDR3 end, and the germline J gene is used to complete it. The V gene is TRBV19, the J gene TRBJ2-7; 11 bases line up with TRBD2. Trimming took 7 bases from V and 0 from J; bases not matched to a gene: 5. The CDR3 sequence is 15 residues long. Germline V CDR1 and CDR2: LNHDA, SQIVND (reference sequence). Incomplete CDR3 DNA: TGTGCCAGTACCGTGACTAGCGGGGCCTCCTACGAG. It encodes CASTVTSGASYE. The whole CDR3 sequence is CASTVTSGASYEQYF.

Details on this clone: The CDR3 extends 3 residues past the end of the read, so its final part is completed from the germline J gene. The rearrangement joins TRBV5-1 to TRBJ2-1; TRBD2 might be the D (5 bases). The CDR3 length is 14 residues. V was trimmed by 0 bases and J by 5 bases, leaving 9 bases between them. The germline gives CDR1 SGHRS, CDR2 YFSETQ. CDR3 bases read: TGCGCCAGCAGCTTGGGAAGCGGTGACAATGAG. Translating it yields CASSLGSGDNE. The CDR3 in full is CASSLGSGDNEQFF.